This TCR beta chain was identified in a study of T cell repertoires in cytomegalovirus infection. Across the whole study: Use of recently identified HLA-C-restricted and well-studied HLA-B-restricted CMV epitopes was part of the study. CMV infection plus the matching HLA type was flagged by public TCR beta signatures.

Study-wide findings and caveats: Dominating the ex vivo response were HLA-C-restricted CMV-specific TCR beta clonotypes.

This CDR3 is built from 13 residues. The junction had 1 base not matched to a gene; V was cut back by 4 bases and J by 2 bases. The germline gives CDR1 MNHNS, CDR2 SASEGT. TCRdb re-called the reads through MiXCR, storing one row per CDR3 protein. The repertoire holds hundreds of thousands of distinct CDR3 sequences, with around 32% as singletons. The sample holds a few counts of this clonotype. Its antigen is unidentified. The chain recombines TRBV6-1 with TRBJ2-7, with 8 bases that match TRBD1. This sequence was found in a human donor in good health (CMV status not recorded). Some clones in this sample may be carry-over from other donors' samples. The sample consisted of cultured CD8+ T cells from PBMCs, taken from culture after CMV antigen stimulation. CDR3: CASSGQGPYEQYV. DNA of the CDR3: TGTGCCAGCAGTGGACAGGGGCCCTACGAGCAGTACGTC.